One sample yielded the 24 T cell receptor beta chains listed below, sequenced in a study of cytomegalovirus exposure and HLA in healthy donors. PCR involved 60 Vbeta and 13 Jbeta primers. Produced via immunoSEQ multiplex PCR; TCRdb's table is partial and in-frame only. The profile shows around 190,000 clones, about 9% of them singletons. The specimen was PBMCs. These TCRs come from a woman under 40 in good health and CMV-seropositive.

The rearrangement joins TRBV18 to TRBJ1-4; a possible D gene is TRBD1 (6 bases). Germline values: CDR1 KGHSH, CDR2 LQKENI. V was pared by 2 bases and J by 8 bases, with 12 bases between. This CDR3 region has 14 residues. In nucleotides, the CDR3 is TGTGCCAGCTCACCAGGGGGCGGAGTGGAAAAACTGTTTTTT. It codes for CASSPGGGVEKLFF.

This clone was seen many times. The chain links TRBV27 to TRBJ1-1; 8 positions match TRBD1. V shed 5 bases and J 4 bases; nucleotides not matched to a gene: 9. In germline, CDR1 is MNHEY, CDR2 SMNVEV (reference sequence). The CDR3 is 15 amino acids. CDR3 protein: CASSPSPTGVTEAFF. Written as DNA, the CDR3 is TGTGCCAGCAGTCCATCCCCGACAGGGGTCACTGAAGCTTTCTTT.

This clone was found a few times. The chain is built from TRBV5-1 and TRBJ2-1; D may be TRBD1 (6 bases). Trimming shortened V by 2 bases and J by 5 bases, and 8 bases separated the two germline ends. The CDR3 extends over 13 amino acids. Germline assignment: CDR1 SGHRS and CDR2 YFSETQ. The CDR3: CASSLQGHNEQFF. DNA of the CDR3: TGCGCCAGCAGCTTACAGGGCCACAATGAGCAGTTCTTC.

This clone was picked up a small number of times. The V gene is TRBV6-4, the J gene TRBJ2-5, with TRBD2 matching 9 bases. Germline CDR1 is MRHNA and CDR2 is SNTAGT. J lost 5 bases, V lost 5 bases, and 12 bases had no gene match. This CDR3 contains 16 residues. Here the CDR3 DNA reads TGTGCCAGCAGTAAGGAGCGGGAGGTGTTTAAGGAGACCCAGTACTTC. Encoded protein: CASSKEREVFKETQYF.

The rearrangement joins TRBV23-1 to TRBJ2-2; D perhaps matches TRBD1 (6 bases). TRBV23-1 is identified as an open reading frame with a role that is uncertain. V dropped 3 bases and J dropped 1 base, with 15 bases sitting between them. The length of the CDR3 is 17 residues. The CDR3 DNA reads TGCGCCAGCAGTCACCGGCCTACAGGGTTGAACACCGGGGAGCTGTTTTTT. Its translation is CASSHRPTGLNTGELFF.

This clone was recorded a few times. V gene TRBV5-4 combines with J gene TRBJ2-1; 10 positions agree with TRBD2. Germline-derived CDR1 and CDR2 are SGHNT and YYREEE (reference sequence). V lost 4 bases, J lost 6 bases, and 10 bases stayed unmatched. The CDR3 runs to 16 residues. CDR3 sequence reads: CASSRGAGGPGNEQFF. The CDR3 DNA is TGTGCCAGCAGCAGGGGAGCGGGAGGGCCGGGCAATGAGCAGTTCTTC.

This chain's CDR3 is CASSVELGGPGNTIYF. As DNA, the CDR3 is TGTGCCAGCAGCGTAGAGTTAGGGGGCCCCGGAAACACCATATATTTT. The rearrangement uses TRBV9 and TRBJ1-3; the match to TRBD1 covers 7 bases. This CDR3 has 16 amino acids. The V segment lost 0 bases and the J segment 4 bases; nucleotides outside the gene matches: 7. Germline V gene lookup returns CDR1 SGDLS and CDR2 YYNGEE.

This clone has a handful of counts. V usage is TRBV4-1 and J usage is TRBJ2-3, with 8 nucleotides matching TRBD2. V gave up 3 bases and J gave up 3 bases; unmatched junction bases: 5. Germline CDR1 reads MGHRA; CDR2 reads YSYEKL. The CDR3 runs to 15 residues. CDR3 region: CASSHGAGDTDTQYF. In DNA form, the CDR3 reads TGCGCCAGCAGCCATGGAGCGGGAGATACAGATACGCAGTATTTT.

J is TRBJ2-2 and V is TRBV11-2; D is ambiguous. V dropped 6 bases and J dropped 1 base, with 15 bases sitting between them. Germline V gene data show CDR1 as SGHAT and CDR2 as FQNNGV. The CDR3 contains 16 residues. The DNA for the CDR3 is TGTGCCAGCAGTCGAGAAATCTTTTTGAACACCGGGGAGCTGTTTTTT. Its protein product is CASSREIFLNTGELFF. Variable domain in full (rest from reference TRBV11-2 and TRBJ2-2): EAGVAQSPRYKIIEKRQSVAFWCNPISGHATLYWYQQILGQGPKLLIQFQNNGVVDDSQLPKDRFSAERLKGVDSTLKIQPAKLEDSAVYLCASSREIFLNTGELFFGEGSRLTVL.

This clone was picked up a small number of times. The chain employs TRBV5-4 and TRBJ1-1, with D maybe TRBD1 (5 bases). The CDR3 covers 13 residues. Looked up from germline, CDR1 is SGHNT and CDR2 is YYREEE (reference sequence). Trimming took 1 base from V and 5 from J, leaving 9 bases between them. In DNA, the CDR3 is TGTGCCAGCAGCTTGAGGGGTCGGACTGAAGCTTTCTTT. Its protein product is CASSLRGRTEAFF.

This clone was recorded a few times. This chain connects TRBV15 to TRBJ2-7; 8 positions agree with TRBD2. The V segment lost 7 bases and the J segment 5 bases; nucleotides outside the gene matches: 4. Germline CDR1 LNHNV, CDR2 YYDKDF (reference sequence). There are 12 residues in the CDR3. CDR3 sequence: CATITREDEQYF. DNA of the CDR3: TGTGCCACCATCACGCGGGAGGACGAGCAGTACTTC.

Only a few counts were recorded for this clone. The chain employs TRBV5-1 and TRBJ2-7, with 10 bases aligning to TRBD2. Looked up from germline, CDR1 is SGHRS and CDR2 is YFSETQ. The CDR3 runs 16 residues. Unmatched junction bases numbered 5, after V lost 2 bases and J lost 0 bases. Here the CDR3 DNA reads TGCGCCAGCAGCTTATCCGGACTAGCGGACTCCTACGAGCAGTACTTC. Protein product: CASSLSGLADSYEQYF.

This clone was detected a few times. This chain joins TRBV25-1 and TRBJ1-2; D ambiguous. V gave up 4 bases and J gave up 4 bases, with 10 bases separating them. In germline, CDR1 is MGHDK, CDR2 SYGVNS. The length of the CDR3 is 13 residues. The CDR3 sequence is CASSAGRAYGYTF. Written as DNA, the CDR3 is TGTGCCAGCAGTGCGGGGAGAGCCTATGGCTACACCTTC.

This clone was recorded a few times. The chain couples TRBV5-1 to TRBJ1-4; TRBD1 matches at 12 bases. The CDR3 is 16 residues long. CDR1 SGHRS and CDR2 YFSETQ come from the germline V gene. The J segment lost 10 bases and the V segment lost 0 bases, leaving 7 bases of the junction unmatched. Written as DNA, the CDR3 is TGCGCCAGCAGCTTGGAGGGACAGGGGGCGCTGGGAAAACTGTTTTTT. Its translation is CASSLEGQGALGKLFF. Variable domain in full (rest from reference TRBV5-1 and TRBJ1-4): KAGVTQTPRYLIKTRGQQVTLSCSPISGHRSVSWYQQTPGQGLQFLFEYFSETQRNKGNFPGRFSGRQFSNSRSEMNVSTLELGDSALYLCASSLEGQGALGKLFFGSGTQLSVL.

The rearrangement uses TRBV5-6 and TRBJ2-7; tentatively, D is TRBD2 (6 bases). The CDR3 totals 13 residues. V dropped 0 bases and J dropped 5 bases, with 9 bases sitting between them. The germline CDR1 and CDR2 sequences are SGHDT and YYEEEE. The CDR3, as DNA: TGTGCCAGCAGCTTGGAGACTAGAGACGAGCAGTACTTC. The encoded protein is CASSLETRDEQYF. The full variable domain, rest sourced from reference TRBV5-6 and TRBJ2-7, is DAGVTQSPTHLIKTRGQQVTLRCSPKSGHDTVSWYQQALGQGPQFIFQYYEEEERQRGNFPDRFSGHQFPNYSSELNVNALLLGDSALYLCASSLETRDEQYFGPGTRLTVT.

The rearrangement joins TRBV2 to TRBJ2-1; D possibly corresponds to TRBD2 (7 bases). The V and J ends lost 6 bases and 6 bases respectively, with 21 bases between them. The germline CDR1 and CDR2 sequences are SNHLY and FYNNEI. This CDR3 region has 16 residues. The CDR3 loop reads CASRLQGRAGVNEQFF. For the CDR3, the DNA is TGTGCCAGCAGATTACAGGGAAGGGCGGGAGTCAATGAGCAGTTCTTC.

This chain links TRBV6-5 with TRBJ1-2; no definite D call. Germline assignment: CDR1 MNHEY and CDR2 SVGAGI. The ends were cut back, 2 bases at V and 6 bases at J, with 10 bases in the middle. There are 13 residues in the CDR3. For the CDR3, the DNA is TGTGCCAGCAGTTACCAACTATCCGATGGCTACACCTTC. Translating gives CASSYQLSDGYTF.

The chain employs TRBV5-1 and TRBJ2-2; possible D gene TRBD2, 6 bases. The CDR3 spans 14 residues. The V and J ends lost 1 base and 7 bases respectively, with 11 bases between them. The V gene's germline CDR1 is SGHRS and CDR2 YFSETQ. CDR3 in DNA: TGCGCCAGCAGCTTGCGGGGGTCGGACGGGGAGCTGTTTTTT. It codes for CASSLRGSDGELFF. Variable domain in full (rest from reference TRBV5-1 and TRBJ2-2): KAGVTQTPRYLIKTRGQQVTLSCSPISGHRSVSWYQQTPGQGLQFLFEYFSETQRNKGNFPGRFSGRQFSNSRSEMNVSTLELGDSALYLCASSLRGSDGELFFGEGSRLTVL.

This clone was found a few times. The chain combines TRBV11-2 with TRBJ2-5, with 7 bases matching TRBD2. The CDR3 spans 17 residues. V lost 2 bases and J lost 7; bases outside the gene matches: 16. CDR1 and CDR2 from the germline V gene are SGHAT and FQNNGV. The CDR3 spells CASSLWERDRIYWTQYF. In DNA, the CDR3 is TGTGCCAGCAGCTTATGGGAGCGGGATAGGATTTACTGGACCCAGTACTTC.

This clone was seen more than once but under ten times. The chain combines TRBV6-1 with TRBJ2-5; possible D gene TRBD1, 6 bases. V was cut by 7 bases and J by 2 bases, with 11 bases left in between. The CDR3 consists of 13 residues. Germline assignment: CDR1 MNHNS and CDR2 SASEGT. The CDR3, as DNA: TGTGCCAGCACTCAGGGGTTACAAGAGACCCAGTACTTC. Translating it yields CASTQGLQETQYF.

This clone has just a few counts. The rearrangement uses TRBV18 and TRBJ2-6; D uncertain. V lost 0 bases and J lost 0, with 3 bases in between. The germline CDR1 and CDR2 sequences are KGHSH and LQKENI. The CDR3 covers 15 residues. CDR3 nucleotide sequence: TGTGCCAGCTCACCACCAGCCTCTGGGGCCAACGTCCTGACTTTC. Translation: CASSPPASGANVLTF. The whole variable domain, remainder taken from reference TRBV18 and TRBJ2-6, is NAGVMQNPRHLVRRRGQEARLRCSPMKGHSHVYWYRQLPEEGLKFMVYLQKENIIDESGMPKERFSAEFPKEGPSILRIQQVVRGDSAAYFCASSPPASGANVLTFGAGSRLTVL.

This clone was picked up a small number of times. The rearrangement links TRBV1 to TRBJ2-1; TRBD2 was called by the table and not checked on the DNA. TRBV1 is labeled a pseudogene. The CDR3 runs to 17 residues. CDR3 sequence: CTSSQDQEPGLDNEQFF. The CDR3 region has the DNA TGCACCAGCAGCCAAGATCAGGAGCCGGGACTAGACAATGAGCAGTTCTTC.

The chain links TRBV6-6 to TRBJ1-1; maybe TRBD1 (6 bases). The CDR3 extends over 14 amino acids. Trimming took off 4 bases at V and 7 bases at J, with 16 bases between the two ends. CDR1 is MNHNY, CDR2 SVGAGI, per germline (reference sequence). The CDR3 loop is CASSFRTASLEAFF. CDR3 in DNA: TGTGCCAGCAGTTTTCGGACAGCCAGCCTTGAAGCTTTCTTT.

This clone turned up a few times. The chain is built from TRBV7-9 and TRBJ2-2; D gene uncertain. CDR1 and CDR2 (germline): SEHNR, FQNEAQ (reference sequence). The CDR3 extends over 16 amino acids. The germline V and J ends were trimmed by 1 base and 1 base, with 10 bases remaining between them. CDR3 coding DNA: TGTGCCAGCAGCTTAGAACCTAACAGGAACACCGGGGAGCTGTTTTTT. It encodes CASSLEPNRNTGELFF.